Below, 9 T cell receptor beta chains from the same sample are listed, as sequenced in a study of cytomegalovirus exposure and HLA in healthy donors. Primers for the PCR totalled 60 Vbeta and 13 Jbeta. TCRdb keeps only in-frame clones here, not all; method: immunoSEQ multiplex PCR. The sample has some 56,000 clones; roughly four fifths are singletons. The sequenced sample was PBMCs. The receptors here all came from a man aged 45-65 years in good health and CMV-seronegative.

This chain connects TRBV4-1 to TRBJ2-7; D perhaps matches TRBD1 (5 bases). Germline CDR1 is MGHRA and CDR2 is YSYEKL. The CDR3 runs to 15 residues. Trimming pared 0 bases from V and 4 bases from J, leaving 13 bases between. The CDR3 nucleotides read TGCGCCAGCAGCCAAGATCGTGCCTCAGGGTACGAGCAGTACTTC. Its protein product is CASSQDRASGYEQYF.

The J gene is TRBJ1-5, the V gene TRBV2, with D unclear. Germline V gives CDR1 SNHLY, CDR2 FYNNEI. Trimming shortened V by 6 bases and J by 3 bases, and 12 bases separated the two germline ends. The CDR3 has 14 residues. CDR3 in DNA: TGTGCCAGCAGAAGGGAGCAGCCCAATCAGCCCCAGCATTTT. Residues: CASRREQPNQPQHF. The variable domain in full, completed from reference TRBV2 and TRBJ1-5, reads EPEVTQTPSHQVTQMGQEVILRCVPISNHLYFYWYRQILGQKVEFLVSFYNNEISEKSEIFDDQFSVERPDGSNFTLKIRSTKLEDSAMYFCASRREQPNQPQHFGDGTRLSIL.

CDR3 loop: CASKRLAGVLQETQYF. CDR3 nucleotides: TGTGCCAGCAAACGACTAGCGGGGGTCCTTCAAGAGACCCAGTACTTC. The chain employs TRBV6-6 and TRBJ2-5, with 12 bases that match TRBD2. Per the germline V gene, CDR1 is MNHNY and CDR2 is SVGAGI (reference sequence). The CDR3 extends over 16 amino acids. V lost 7 bases to trimming and J lost 2 bases; unmatched junction nucleotides: 8.

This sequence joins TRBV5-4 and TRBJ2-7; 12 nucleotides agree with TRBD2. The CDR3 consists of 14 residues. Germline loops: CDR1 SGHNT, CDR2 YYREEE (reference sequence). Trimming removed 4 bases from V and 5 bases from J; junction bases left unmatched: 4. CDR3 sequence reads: CASSPSGGAHEQYF. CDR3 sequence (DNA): TGTGCCAGCAGCCCTAGCGGGGGGGCCCACGAGCAGTACTTC.

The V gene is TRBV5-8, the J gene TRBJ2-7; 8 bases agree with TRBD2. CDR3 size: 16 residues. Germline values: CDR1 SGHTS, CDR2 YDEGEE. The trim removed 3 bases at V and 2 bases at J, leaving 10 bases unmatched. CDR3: CASSSQFRRGAYEQYF. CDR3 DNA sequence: TGTGCCAGCAGCTCTCAGTTTAGGCGGGGGGCCTACGAGCAGTACTTC.

CDR3 nucleotides: TGTGCCAGCAGTTTAAAGGCGGGGTGGGCAGGGGGCGAAAATTCACCCCTCCACTTT. This sequence encodes CASSLKAGWAGGENSPLHF. The chain uses TRBV28 and TRBJ1-6; 8 bases are shared with TRBD1. V lost 2 bases and J lost 7; bases outside the gene matches: 16. The germline CDR1 and CDR2 sequences are MDHEN and SYDVKM. The CDR3 sequence is 19 residues long.

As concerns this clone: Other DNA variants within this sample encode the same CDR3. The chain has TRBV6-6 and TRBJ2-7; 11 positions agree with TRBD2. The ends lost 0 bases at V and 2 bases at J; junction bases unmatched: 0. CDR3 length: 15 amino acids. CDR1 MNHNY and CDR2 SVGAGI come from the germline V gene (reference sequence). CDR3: CASSYSSGGAYEQYF. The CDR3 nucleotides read TGTGCCAGCAGTTACTCTAGCGGGGGGGCCTACGAGCAGTACTTC.

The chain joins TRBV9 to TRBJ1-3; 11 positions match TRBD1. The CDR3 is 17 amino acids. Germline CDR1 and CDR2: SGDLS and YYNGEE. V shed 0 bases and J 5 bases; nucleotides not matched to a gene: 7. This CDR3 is CASSVDPGQGVRNTIYF. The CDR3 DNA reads TGTGCCAGCAGCGTAGATCCGGGACAGGGGGTAAGAAACACCATATATTTT.

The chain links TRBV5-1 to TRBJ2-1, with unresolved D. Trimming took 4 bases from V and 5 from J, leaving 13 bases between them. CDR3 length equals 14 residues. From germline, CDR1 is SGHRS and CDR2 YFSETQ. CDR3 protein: CASSPPPTHNEQFF. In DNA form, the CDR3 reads TGCGCCAGCAGCCCCCCCCCTACCCACAATGAGCAGTTCTTC.